These 26 T cell receptor beta chains came from one sample sequenced in a study of blood T cell repertoires in COVID-19. The method was immunoSEQ multiplex PCR; TCRdb's version includes in-frame clones alone and lacks a portion of them. The table lists fewer than 450,000 clones, about 90% of them singletons, with over 6% in the top ten. The sequencing sample was made of peripheral blood. The source is a woman between 50 and 59 years old with COVID-19, enrolled during active disease.

V is TRBV7-8 and J is TRBJ2-2; 14 bases map to TRBD2. The CDR3 sequence is 17 residues long. In germline, CDR1 is SGHVS, CDR2 FQNEAQ. V gave up 0 bases and J gave up 8 bases; unmatched junction bases: 5. The chain's CDR3 is CASSLAGLAGVFGELFF. The DNA for the CDR3 is TGTGCCAGCAGCTTAGCGGGACTAGCGGGAGTTTTTGGGGAGCTGTTTTTT.

This clone was recorded only once. CDR3 in DNA: TGTGCCAGCAGCTTAAGCGGGAGGTGGGGAGATACGCAGTATTTT. It encodes CASSLSGRWGDTQYF. This chain joins TRBV7-2 and TRBJ2-3; 9 bases are a match to TRBD2. The CDR3 runs to 15 residues. V was pared by 2 bases and J by 5 bases, with 5 bases of the junction left unmatched. The germline CDR1 and CDR2 sequences are SGHTA and FQGNSA. The full variable domain, its missing parts supplied by reference TRBV7-2 and TRBJ2-3, is GAGVSQSPSNKVTEKGKDVELRCDPISGHTALYWYRQSLGQGLEFLIYFQGNSAPDKSGLPSDRFSAERTGGSVSTLTIQRTQQEDSAVYLCASSLSGRWGDTQYFGPGTRLTVL.

The chain combines TRBV24-1 with TRBJ2-1, with 13 bases identical to TRBD2. The length of the CDR3 is 19 residues. The trim removed 3 bases at V and 1 base at J, leaving 8 bases unmatched. From germline, CDR1 is KGHDR and CDR2 SFDVKD. The CDR3 sequence is CATSDRTSGSRGSYNEQFF. DNA for the CDR3: TGTGCCACCAGTGATCGGACTAGCGGGAGCCGCGGGTCCTACAATGAGCAGTTCTTC.

J is TRBJ1-4 and V is TRBV29-1; D not certain. Germline V gives CDR1 SQVTM, CDR2 ANQGSEA. The length of the CDR3 is 14 residues. Trimming took off 4 bases at V and 7 bases at J, with 16 bases between the two ends. CDR3 bases: TGCAGCGTTGTAGTGGAGACTAGGAGTGAAAAACTGTTTTTT. Amino acid sequence: CSVVVETRSEKLFF.

This clone was recorded a few times. The chain carries TRBV25-1 and TRBJ2-6; D might be TRBD1 (5 bases). V dropped 5 bases and J dropped 0 bases, with 11 bases sitting between them. Per the germline V gene, CDR1 is MGHDK and CDR2 is SYGVNS. The CDR3 loop spans 16 amino acids. In DNA form, the CDR3 reads TGTGCCAGCAGTCCCGCAGGGTCCTCTGGGGCCAACGTCCTGACTTTC. It yields the protein CASSPAGSSGANVLTF.

The chain recombines TRBV11-2 with TRBJ1-4; 8 positions agree with TRBD1. V shed 3 bases and J 3 bases; nucleotides not matched to a gene: 3. CDR1 and CDR2 from the germline V gene are SGHAT and FQNNGV. The CDR3 length is 15 residues. Here the CDR3 DNA reads TGTGCCAGCAGCTTCCGGACAGGGTCTAATGAAAAACTGTTTTTT. Translating it yields CASSFRTGSNEKLFF.

Concerning this clone itself: Given a much more abundant clone one base away, this may be a read error. This chain uses TRBV5-4 with TRBJ1-1; D unclear. The CDR3 length is 13 residues. V shed 0 bases and J shed 1 base, with 4 bases lying between them. CDR1 is SGHNT, CDR2 YYREEE, per germline (reference sequence). The CDR3 coding sequence is TGTGCCAGCAGCTTGGACAGGAACACTGAAGCTTTCTTT. Amino acid sequence: CASSLDRNTEAFF.

V gene TRBV6-5 combines with J gene TRBJ2-7; D is perhaps TRBD2 (5 bases). The CDR3 consists of 14 residues. CDR1 MNHEY and CDR2 SVGAGI come from the germline V gene. The V end was cut by 5 bases, the J end by 1 base, with 12 bases between. CDR3 amino acids: CASSPGGPSYEQYF. As DNA, the CDR3 is TGTGCCAGCAGTCCAGGCGGGCCATCCTACGAGCAGTACTTC.

The chain combines TRBV30 with TRBJ2-3; 10 nucleotides match TRBD1. Germline CDR1 is GTSNPN and CDR2 is SVGIG (reference sequence). The CDR3 covers 16 residues. The J segment lost 4 bases and the V segment lost 2 bases, leaving 9 bases of the junction unmatched. CDR3 bases: TGTGCCTGGAGTCATCTCGGGACAGGGGTCCCAGATACGCAGTATTTT. Protein product: CAWSHLGTGVPDTQYF.

CDR3 DNA sequence: TGTGCCAGCAGAAGCGGACTAGCGGGAGTTTTGGAGACCCAGTACTTC. This encodes CASRSGLAGVLETQYF. The V gene is TRBV5-8, the J gene TRBJ2-5; 13 nucleotides align to TRBD2. The CDR3 has 16 residues. Looked up from germline, CDR1 is SGHTS and CDR2 is YDEGEE. With V trimmed by 5 bases and J by 5 bases, 9 bases remained unmatched.

The chain joins TRBV11-2 to TRBJ1-2, with 9 bases lining up with TRBD1. Germline V gene sequence: CDR1 SGHAT, CDR2 FQNNGV. The CDR3 is 16 residues long. The V segment lost 1 base and the J segment 2 bases; nucleotides outside the gene matches: 5. DNA of the CDR3: TGTGCCAGCAGCTTAGGCGGGGGACAGGGAAACTATGGCTACACCTTC. This encodes CASSLGGGQGNYGYTF.

The CDR3 is CASSQYLPQGNSGANVLTF. CDR3 DNA sequence: TGTGCCAGCAGCCAATATCTACCTCAGGGCAACTCTGGGGCCAACGTCCTGACTTTC. The rearrangement links TRBV3-1 (or the pseudogene TRBV3-2) to TRBJ2-6; tentative D call: TRBD1 (5 bases). This CDR3 has 19 amino acids. Germline V gene lookup returns CDR1 LGHDT and CDR2 YNNKEL (reference sequence). V lost 2 bases to trimming and J lost 0 bases, with 17 bases between them.

This clone was seen a handful of times. The chain is built from TRBV9 and TRBJ2-5, with TRBD2 as a possible D gene (5 bases). V was pared by 9 bases and J by 0 bases, with 21 bases between. Germline CDR1 reads SGDLS; CDR2 reads YYNGEE. The CDR3 spans 16 residues. DNA of the CDR3: TGTGCCACCCGGGCGGTGGAGGCGAGGTACCAAGAGACCCAGTACTTC. This codes for CATRAVEARYQETQYF.

The V and J genes are TRBV19 and TRBJ2-1, with TRBD1 matching over 10 bases. V shed 5 bases and J 7 bases; nucleotides not matched to a gene: 11. This CDR3 is built from 16 residues. Per the germline V gene, CDR1 is LNHDA and CDR2 is SQIVND (reference sequence). The CDR3 protein is CASSESGTGVRNEQFF. DNA of the CDR3: TGTGCCAGTAGTGAGTCCGGGACAGGGGTTCGGAATGAGCAGTTCTTC.

The genes are TRBV30 and TRBJ2-5, with D maybe TRBD2 (6 bases). Germline V gene data show CDR1 as GTSNPN and CDR2 as SVGIG (reference sequence). This CDR3 spans 14 amino acids. Trimming left V 1 base short and J 5 bases short, with 14 bases between. The CDR3 DNA reads as TGTGCCTGGAGTGAACGGGGGTCAGGGGAGACCCAGTACTTC. The encoded protein is CAWSERGSGETQYF.

The V gene is TRBV7-9, the J gene TRBJ1-2, with 7 nucleotides matching TRBD1. J was trimmed by 13 bases and V by 1 base; bases with no gene match: 9. Germline assignment: CDR1 SEHNR and CDR2 FQNEAQ (reference sequence). The CDR3 has 13 residues. The CDR3 here is CASSLGDRVWFTF. The CDR3 nucleotides are TGTGCCAGCAGCTTAGGAGACAGGGTGTGGTTCACCTTC.

CDR3 coding DNA: TGTGCCAGCAGTTTCACATCCAGCTCCTACAATGAGCAGTTCTTC. Its translation: CASSFTSSSYNEQFF. J is TRBJ2-1 and V is TRBV7-2; D is uncertain. The germline CDR1 and CDR2 sequences are SGHTA and FQGNSA. This CDR3 is 15 amino acids long. The germline V and J ends were trimmed by 6 bases and 0 bases, with 12 bases remaining between them.

The J gene is TRBJ1-1, the V gene TRBV2; 8 bases agree with TRBD1. CDR3 size: 14 residues. The germline V gene encodes CDR1 SNHLY and CDR2 FYNNEI. The V and J ends lost 5 bases and 3 bases, in that order; junction bases with no gene match: 5. The CDR3, as DNA: TGTGCCAGCAGTCAGGGACAGGCCGACACTGAAGCTTTCTTT. Translated, it gives CASSQGQADTEAFF.

The gene calls are TRBV27 and TRBJ2-2, with TRBD1 as a possible D gene (6 bases). CDR3 length: 13 amino acids. V lost 6 bases and J lost 5, with 10 bases in between. Germline V gene sequence: CDR1 MNHEY, CDR2 SMNVEV (reference sequence). CDR3 loop: CASRYRGTGELFF. CDR3 nucleotide sequence: TGTGCCAGCAGGTATAGGGGGACCGGGGAGCTGTTTTTT.

The DNA for the CDR3 is TGCAGCGTTGATGAGGGACAGGGGGTTTCTGAAGCTTTCTTT. It encodes CSVDEGQGVSEAFF. The V and J genes are TRBV29-1 and TRBJ1-1, with 11 bases identical to TRBD1. The J segment lost 6 bases and the V segment lost 3 bases, leaving 6 bases of the junction unmatched. The CDR3 contains 14 residues. Germline V gene lookup returns CDR1 SQVTM and CDR2 ANQGSEA.

This clone was picked up a small number of times. The chain combines TRBV29-1 with TRBJ2-7, with 10 bases identical to TRBD2. The trim removed 0 bases at V and 7 bases at J, leaving 9 bases unmatched. The CDR3 runs 15 residues. Germline-derived CDR1 and CDR2 are SQVTM and ANQGSEA. Written as DNA, the CDR3 is TGCAGCGTTGAAGATCAGCGGGAGGGCCGGTTTGAGCAGTACTTC. Translated, it gives CSVEDQREGRFEQYF.

The V and J genes are TRBV6-5 and TRBJ1-1; D is ambiguous. The germline V and J ends were trimmed by 5 bases and 1 base, with 8 bases remaining between them. Germline V CDR1 and CDR2: MNHEY, SVGAGI. The CDR3 loop spans 13 amino acids. The CDR3 nucleotides read TGTGCCAGCAGTAGAGTAAGGAACACTGAAGCTTTCTTT. It codes for CASSRVRNTEAFF.

The chain uses TRBV30 and TRBJ1-4; D gene ambiguous. Germline V gene sequence: CDR1 GTSNPN, CDR2 SVGIG (reference sequence). The CDR3 loop spans 11 amino acids. V was pared by 2 bases and J by 8 bases, with 6 bases between. DNA of the CDR3: TGTGCCTGGAGTCGGCGGGAAAAACTGTTTTTT. Translated: CAWSRREKLFF.

This clone showed up just a few times. The chain links TRBV9 to TRBJ2-7; TRBD2 matches 9 bases. CDR1 and CDR2 (germline): SGDLS, YYNGEE. Unmatched junction bases numbered 5, after V lost 1 base and J lost 3 bases. The CDR3 consists of 15 residues. CDR3 residues: CASSVSLAGNYEQYF. The CDR3 nucleotides read TGTGCCAGCAGCGTAAGCCTAGCGGGGAACTACGAGCAGTACTTC.

The CDR3 here is CASIQGLAPYEQFF. Written as DNA, the CDR3 is TGTGCCAGCATTCAAGGACTAGCACCTTATGAGCAGTTCTTC. The rearrangement joins TRBV5-8 to TRBJ2-1; 8 bases fit TRBD2. CDR1 and CDR2 (germline): SGHTS, YDEGEE. The CDR3 runs 14 residues. V was pared by 6 bases and J by 8 bases, with 10 bases of the junction left unmatched.

The chain is built from TRBV11-2 and TRBJ2-2; possibly TRBD2 for D (6 bases). The CDR3 has 17 residues. Trimming took off 5 bases at V and 5 bases at J, with 21 bases between the two ends. Germline V lookup: CDR1 SGHAT, CDR2 FQNNGV. CDR3 in amino acids: CASSVRPPSAITGELFF. For the CDR3, the DNA is TGTGCCAGCAGCGTTAGACCCCCTAGCGCCATAACCGGGGAGCTGTTTTTT. The variable domain in full, with the rest retrieved from reference TRBV11-2 and TRBJ2-2, is EAGVAQSPRYKIIEKRQSVAFWCNPISGHATLYWYQQILGQGPKLLIQFQNNGVVDDSQLPKDRFSAERLKGVDSTLKIQPAKLEDSAVYLCASSVRPPSAITGELFFGEGSRLTVL.